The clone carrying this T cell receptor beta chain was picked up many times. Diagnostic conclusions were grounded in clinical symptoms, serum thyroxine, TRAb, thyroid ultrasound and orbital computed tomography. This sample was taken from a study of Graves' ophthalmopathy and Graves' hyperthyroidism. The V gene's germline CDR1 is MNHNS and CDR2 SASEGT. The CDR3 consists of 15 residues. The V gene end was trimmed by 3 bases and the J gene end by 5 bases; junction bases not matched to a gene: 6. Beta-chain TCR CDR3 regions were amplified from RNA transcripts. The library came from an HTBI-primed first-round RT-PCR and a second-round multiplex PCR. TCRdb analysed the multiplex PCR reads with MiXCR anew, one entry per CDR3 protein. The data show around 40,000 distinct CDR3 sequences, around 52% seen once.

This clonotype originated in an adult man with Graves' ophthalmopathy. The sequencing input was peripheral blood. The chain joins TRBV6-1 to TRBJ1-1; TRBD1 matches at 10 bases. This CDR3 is CASSDPGQGRTEAFF. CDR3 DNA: TGTGCCAGCAGTGATCCGGGACAGGGGAGGACTGAAGCTTTCTTT.